Sequencing of this T cell receptor beta chain was carried out in a study of T cell repertoires in cytomegalovirus infection. Across the study: An indication of both CMV infection and matching HLA type came from public TCR beta signatures.

General study findings and limits: The ex vivo response was dominated by HLA-C-restricted CMV-specific TCR beta clonotypes. There were carriers of CMV plus the relevant HLA, and cumulative public TCR beta family frequency identified them.

Each CDR3 protein gets one entry after TCRdb re-called the reads with MiXCR. The sample carries 750,000 to 950,000 distinct CDR3 sequences, about 28% recorded once. For this clonotype: Its antigen is as yet unknown.

The sequence came from a human donor in good health (CMV status not recorded). Some clones in this sample may be carry-over from other donors' samples. This material consisted of cultured CD8+ T cells from PBMCs, taken from culture after CMV antigen stimulation.

The CDR3: CASSGSTSGYYEQYF. The CDR3 DNA is TGTGCCAGCAGTGGGTCGACTAGCGGGTACTACGAGCAGTACTTC. The genes are TRBV2 and TRBJ2-7, with 10 nucleotides matching TRBD2. The CDR3 is 15 residues long. Germline trimming cut 4 bases from V and 3 bases from J; bases unmatched to any gene: 6. Germline assignment: CDR1 SNHLY and CDR2 FYNNEI.